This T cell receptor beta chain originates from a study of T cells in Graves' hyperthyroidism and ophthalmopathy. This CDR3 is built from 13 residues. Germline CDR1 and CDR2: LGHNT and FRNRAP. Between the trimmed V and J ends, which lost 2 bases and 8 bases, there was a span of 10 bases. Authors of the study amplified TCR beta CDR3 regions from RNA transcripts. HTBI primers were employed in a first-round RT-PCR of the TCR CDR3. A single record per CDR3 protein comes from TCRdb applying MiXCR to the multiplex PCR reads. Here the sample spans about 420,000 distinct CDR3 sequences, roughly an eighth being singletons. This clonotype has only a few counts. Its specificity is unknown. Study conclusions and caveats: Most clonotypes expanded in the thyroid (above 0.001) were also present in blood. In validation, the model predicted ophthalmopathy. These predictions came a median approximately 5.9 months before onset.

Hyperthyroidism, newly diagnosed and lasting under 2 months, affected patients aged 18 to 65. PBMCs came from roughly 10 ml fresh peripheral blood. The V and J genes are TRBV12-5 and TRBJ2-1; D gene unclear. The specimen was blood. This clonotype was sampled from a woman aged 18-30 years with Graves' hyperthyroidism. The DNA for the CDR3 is TGTGCTAGTGGTTTGCTGCTTTTAGATGAGCAGTTCTTC. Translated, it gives CASGLLLLDEQFF.